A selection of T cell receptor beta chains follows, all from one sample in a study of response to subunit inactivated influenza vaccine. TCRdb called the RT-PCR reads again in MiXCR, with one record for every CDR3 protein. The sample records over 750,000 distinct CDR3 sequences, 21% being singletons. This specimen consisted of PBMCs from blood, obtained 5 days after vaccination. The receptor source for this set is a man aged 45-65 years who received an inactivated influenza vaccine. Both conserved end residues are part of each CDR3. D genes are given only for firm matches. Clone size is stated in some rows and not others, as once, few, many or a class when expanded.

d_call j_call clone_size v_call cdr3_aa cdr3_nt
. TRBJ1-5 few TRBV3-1 CASSDQGPLSNQPQHF TGTGCCAGCAGCGACCAGGGTCCCCTTAGCAATCAGCCCCAGCATTTT
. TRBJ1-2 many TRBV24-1 CATSGLYGYTF TGTGCCACCAGCGGACTCTATGGCTACACCTTC
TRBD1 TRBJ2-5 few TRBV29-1 CSARTGTHQETQYF TGCAGCGCCCGGACAGGAACTCACCAAGAGACCCAGTACTTC
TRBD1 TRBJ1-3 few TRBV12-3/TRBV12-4 CASSTRWDSSGNTIYF TGTGCCAGCAGTACCCGGTGGGACAGCTCTGGAAACACCATATATTTT
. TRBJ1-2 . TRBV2 CASSQGDGEGYGYTF TGTGCCAGCAGTCAAGGGGACGGTGAGGGCTATGGCTACACCTTC
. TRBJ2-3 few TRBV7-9 CASSLRVDTQYF TGTGCCAGCAGCTTGCGTGTAGATACGCAGTATTTT
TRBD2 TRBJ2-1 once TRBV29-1 CSVDLTSGGAYEQFF TGCAGCGTTGACCTTACTAGCGGGGGGGCGTATGAGCAGTTCTTC
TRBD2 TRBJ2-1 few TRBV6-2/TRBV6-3 CASRQGLADNEQFF TGTGCCAGCAGACAGGGACTAGCGGACAATGAGCAGTTCTTC
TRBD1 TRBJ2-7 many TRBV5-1 CASSLRGGTVSTGEQYF TGCGCCAGCAGCTTAAGAGGTGGGACAGTCTCAACGGGGGAGCAGTACTTC
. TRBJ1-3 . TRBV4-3 CASSQDLDSGTTIYF TGCGCCAGCAGCCAAGATTTGGACAGCGGAACAACCATATATTTT
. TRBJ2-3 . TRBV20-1 CSARVLVPTDTQYF TGCAGTGCTAGAGTCTTAGTCCCCACAGATACGCAGTATTTT
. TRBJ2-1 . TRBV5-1 CASSLDRVGDNEQFF TGCGCCAGCAGCTTGGACAGGGTTGGTGACAATGAGCAGTTCTTC
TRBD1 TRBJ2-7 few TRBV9 CASSVTGTGLDEQYF TGTGCCAGCAGCGTCACCGGGACAGGGCTGGACGAGCAGTACTTC
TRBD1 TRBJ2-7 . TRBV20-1 CSATQGAGEQYF TGCAGTGCAACACAGGGGGCGGGTGAGCAGTACTTC
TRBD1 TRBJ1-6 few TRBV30 CAWGAGQWNNSPLHF TGTGCCTGGGGTGCGGGACAGTGGAATAATTCACCCCTCCACTTT
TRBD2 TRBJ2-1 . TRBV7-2 CASSLAQWNRLAGGSYNEQFF TGTGCCAGCAGCTTAGCGCAGTGGAATAGACTAGCGGGAGGATCCTACAATGAGCAGTTCTTC
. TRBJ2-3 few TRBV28 CASSSPLDRARLAHTDTQYF TGTGCCAGCAGTTCGCCCTTGGACAGGGCGCGACTAGCTCACACAGATACGCAGTATTTT
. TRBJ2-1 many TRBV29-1 CSVDSYNEQFF TGCAGCGTGGACAGCTACAATGAGCAGTTCTTC
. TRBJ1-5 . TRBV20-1 CSAPDPHNQPQHF TGCAGTGCTCCCGATCCCCACAATCAGCCCCAGCATTTT
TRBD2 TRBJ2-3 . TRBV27 CASSLLAGGPSGTDTQYF TGTGCCAGCAGTTTACTAGCGGGAGGGCCTTCAGGGACAGATACGCAGTATTTT
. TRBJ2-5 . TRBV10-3 CATRDLETQETQYF TGTGCCACCCGGGACTTAGAAACCCAAGAGACCCAGTACTTC
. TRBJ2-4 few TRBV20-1 CSAKIDGTGKNIQYF TGCAGTGCAAAGATTGATGGGACTGGGAAAAACATTCAGTACTTC
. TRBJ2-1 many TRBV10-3 CAIVAGAYNEQFF TGTGCCATCGTGGCAGGGGCCTACAATGAGCAGTTCTTC
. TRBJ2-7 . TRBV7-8 CASSLGTGSYHEQYF TGTGCCAGCAGCTTAGGCACAGGGAGCTACCACGAGCAGTACTTC
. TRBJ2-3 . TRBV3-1 CASCKHVPFTDTQYF TGTGCCAGCTGCAAGCACGTCCCTTTCACAGATACGCAGTATTTT
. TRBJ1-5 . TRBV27 CASASTGQVIQPQHF TGTGCCAGCGCGTCTACGGGGCAAGTAATTCAGCCCCAGCATTTT
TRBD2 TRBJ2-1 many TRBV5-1 CASSSDEVAGLNNEQFF TGCGCCAGCAGCTCGGACGAAGTAGCGGGACTTAACAATGAGCAGTTCTTC
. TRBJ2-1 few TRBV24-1 CATSGRAGGGNEQFF TGTGCCACCAGTGGCCGGGCAGGGGGAGGGAATGAGCAGTTCTTC
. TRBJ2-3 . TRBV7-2 CASSLRRGGASTDTQYF TGTGCCAGCAGCTTGCGGCGGGGCGGGGCTAGCACAGATACGCAGTATTTT
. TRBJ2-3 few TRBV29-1 CSVATGPRDTQYF TGCAGCGTCGCCACGGGGCCTCGAGATACGCAGTATTTT
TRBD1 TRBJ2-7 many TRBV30 CAWDRTGGISYEQYF TGTGCCTGGGATAGGACAGGGGGCATATCCTACGAGCAGTACTTC
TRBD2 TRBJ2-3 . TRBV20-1 CSARHSGRADTQYF TGCAGTGCTAGGCATAGCGGGAGGGCAGATACGCAGTATTTT
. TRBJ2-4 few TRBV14 CASSQIGMAKNIQYF TGTGCCAGCAGCCAGATAGGGATGGCCAAAAACATTCAGTACTTC
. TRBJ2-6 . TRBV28 CASSLPGIGANVLTF TGTGCCAGCAGTTTACCGGGGATTGGGGCCAACGTCCTGACTTTC
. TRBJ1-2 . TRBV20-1 CSVTGYTF TGCAGTGTTACCGGCTACACCTTC
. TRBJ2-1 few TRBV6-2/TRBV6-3 CASSQGRRNEQFF TGTGCCAGCAGTCAGGGACGACGCAATGAGCAGTTCTTC
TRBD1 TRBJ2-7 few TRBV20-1 CSALGQGSYEQYF TGCAGTGCCCTGGGACAGGGATCCTACGAGCAGTACTTC
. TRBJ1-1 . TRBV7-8 CASSWRSNTEAFF TGTGCCAGCAGTTGGAGGTCCAACACTGAAGCTTTCTTT
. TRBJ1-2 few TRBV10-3 CAISESVDSYGYTF TGTGCCATCAGTGAGTCAGTAGACAGCTATGGCTACACCTTC
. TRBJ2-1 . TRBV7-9 CASSLLMSSYNEQFF TGTGCCAGCAGCCTCCTAATGAGCTCCTACAATGAGCAGTTCTTC
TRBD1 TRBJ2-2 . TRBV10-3 CAIRRQGASNTGELFF TGTGCCATCAGAAGACAGGGGGCCTCGAACACCGGGGAGCTGTTTTTT
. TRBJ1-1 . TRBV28 CASRTMGLGARTEAFF TGTGCCAGCAGAACAATGGGGTTGGGGGCGAGAACTGAAGCTTTCTTT
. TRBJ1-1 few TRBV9 CASSPRPGGNTEAFF TGTGCCAGCAGCCCCCGTCCCGGTGGAAACACTGAAGCTTTCTTT